The source of this T cell receptor (beta chain) is a study of cytomegalovirus exposure and HLA in healthy donors. Whole-study context: Out of approximately 170 million T cells, an earlier analysis found roughly 100 million unique TCR beta sequences in total. Most donors, roughly 84% of a few hundred genotyped, fell in the Caucasian-associated ancestry cluster. An early data release held 75 million to 100 million unique TCRs from HLA-typed donors.

PCR used 60 Vbeta primers and 13 Jbeta primers. Original handling: In a later analysis, approximately 80 million unique TCR beta chains included roughly 11 million shared by two or more donors. The method was immunoSEQ multiplex PCR; TCRdb's version includes in-frame clones alone and lacks a portion of them. The V and J calls and clone size were taken over from that table, and D and trimming were inferred from the DNA. The repertoire holds about 110,000 clones, with roughly 76% as singletons. CDR1 and CDR2 from the germline V gene are MGHDK and SYGVNS. V was shortened by 6 bases and J by 6 bases, with 9 bases between the two germline ends. The CDR3 spans 12 residues.

This receptor was taken from a woman aged 45 to 65 in good health and CMV-seropositive. The rearrangement uses TRBV25-1 and TRBJ1-5, with D possibly matching TRBD1 (5 bases). Sample: PBMCs. CDR3 bases: TGTGCCAGCAGCTGGGGCGGTCAGCCCCAGCATTTT. Translating gives CASSWGGQPQHF. The full variable domain, with the rest looked up from reference TRBV25-1 and TRBJ1-5, is EADIYQTPRYLVIGTGKKITLECSQTMGHDKMYWYQQDPGMELHLIHYSYGVNSTEKGDLSSESTVSRIRTEHFPLTLESARPSHTSQYLCASSWGGQPQHFGDGTRLSIL.